Following are 24 T cell receptor beta chains from one sample sequenced in a study of blood T cells in healthy people across ages. A J-beta primer mix and a sample-barcoded 5' primer were used in a second PCR of about 7 to 12 cycles. TCRdb re-called the 5' RACE reads through MiXCR, storing one row per CDR3 protein. The table records under 1 million distinct CDR3 sequences, roughly 44% of them present only once. Input material: blood. The receptors were gathered from a man between 60 and 75 years old in good health.

This chain uses TRBV6-5 with TRBJ2-3; D gene unclear. Per the germline V gene, CDR1 is MNHEY and CDR2 is SVGAGI. The CDR3 has 14 residues. Trimming pared 6 bases from V and 4 bases from J, leaving 14 bases between. The CDR3 nucleotides read TGTGCCAGCAGAATCGGGCCCGCGGCAGATACGCAGTATTTT. The encoded protein is CASRIGPAADTQYF.

This clonotype was seen a handful of times. The J gene is TRBJ2-7, the V gene TRBV12-3 or TRBV12-4, with D maybe TRBD1 (6 bases). The V end lost 6 bases, the J end lost 4 bases, and 16 bases lay between the germline ends. The CDR3 extends over 14 amino acids. The CDR3 nucleotides read TGTGCCAGCAGCCAGAAACAGGGATCTTACGAGCAGTACTTC. It yields the protein CASSQKQGSYEQYF.

The CDR3 is CASSLGGLAGRATEQYF. The CDR3 DNA sequence: TGTGCCAGCAGCCTTGGGGGCCTAGCGGGGCGAGCTACGGAGCAGTACTTC. This chain links TRBV7-8 with TRBJ2-5, with 9 bases fitting TRBD2. Germline values: CDR1 SGHVS, CDR2 FQNEAQ. V was pared by 5 bases and J by 11 bases, with 21 bases of the junction left unmatched. This CDR3 region has 17 residues.

The chain joins TRBV10-3 to TRBJ1-5; no clear D. The CDR3 spans 13 residues. Trimming removed 8 bases at V and 2 bases at J, with 10 bases between. Germline CDR1 reads ENHRY; CDR2 reads SYGVKD. CDR3 sequence: CAISMGGNQPQHF. In nucleotides, the CDR3 is TGTGCCATCTCCATGGGCGGCAATCAGCCCCAGCATTTT.

This clonotype occurred a few times. The rearrangement links TRBV4-3 to TRBJ1-4; 10 bases are shared with TRBD1. Germline V gives CDR1 LGHNA, CDR2 YSLEER. V lost 3 bases and J lost 8; bases outside the gene matches: 9. This CDR3 region has 16 residues. Here the CDR3 reads CASSHQRQGAREKLFF. The CDR3 nucleotides are TGCGCCAGCAGCCACCAACGACAGGGGGCGAGGGAAAAACTGTTTTTT.

Only a few counts were recorded for this clonotype. The J gene is TRBJ2-1, the V gene TRBV12-3 or TRBV12-4, with TRBD2 matching over 10 bases. V dropped 6 bases and J dropped 5; count of bases not matched to a gene: 7. The CDR3 has 15 residues. The CDR3 coding sequence is TGTGCCAGCAGCCTCCCTAGCGGGGGAAACAATGAGCAGTTCTTC. It specifies CASSLPSGGNNEQFF.

The V and J genes are TRBV18 and TRBJ2-5, with TRBD2 matching over 13 bases. CDR3 length: 17 amino acids. Germline V gene lookup returns CDR1 KGHSH and CDR2 LQKENI. V dropped 4 bases and J dropped 3; count of bases not matched to a gene: 8. In DNA form, the CDR3 reads TGTGCCAGCTCACAACCGGGACTAGCGGGGCCCGAAGAGACCCAGTACTTC. Encoded protein: CASSQPGLAGPEETQYF.

This clonotype showed up just once. The rearrangement uses TRBV5-4 and TRBJ1-2; D may be TRBD1 (5 bases). Germline CDR1 is SGHNT and CDR2 is YYREEE (reference sequence). CDR3 size: 15 residues. The V and J ends lost 7 bases and 4 bases respectively, with 20 bases between them. In DNA form, the CDR3 reads TGTGCCAGCGCCACGGGGCAGGGACTTCTCTATGGCTACACCTTC. The encoded protein is CASATGQGLLYGYTF.

The rearrangement links TRBV20-1 to TRBJ2-1; D gene ambiguous. The CDR3 spans 14 residues. Germline V CDR1 and CDR2: DFQATT, SNEGSKA (reference sequence). V shed 6 bases and J shed 0 bases, with 12 bases lying between them. In DNA form, the CDR3 reads TGCAGTGCCCACCCCGTGGACTCCTACAATGAGCAGTTCTTC. This sequence encodes CSAHPVDSYNEQFF.

The chain links TRBV28 to TRBJ2-1; 16 nucleotides match TRBD2. This CDR3 spans 20 amino acids. V gave up 5 bases and J gave up 0 bases; unmatched junction bases: 10. Germline V CDR1 and CDR2: MDHEN, SYDVKM. DNA of the CDR3: TGTGCCAGCAGTGGCCCAGGGACTAGCGGGGGGGGATACTCCTACAATGAGCAGTTCTTC. Residues: CASSGPGTSGGGYSYNEQFF. Using reference TRBV28 and TRBJ2-1 for the parts outside the CDR3, the full variable domain is DVKVTQSSRYLVKRTGEKVFLECVQDMDHENMFWYRQDPGLGLRLIYFSYDVKMKEKGDIPEGYSVSREKKERFSLILESASTNQTSMYLCASSGPGTSGGGYSYNEQFFGPGTRLTVL.

Only one count was recorded for this clonotype. The gene calls are TRBV6-1 and TRBJ2-3; D remains unclear. The V end lost 0 bases, the J end lost 0 bases, and 4 bases lay between the germline ends. The CDR3 covers 14 residues. Per germline, CDR1 MNHNS and CDR2 SASEGT. The CDR3 DNA reads TGTGCCAGCAGTGAAGCGAGAAGCACAGATACGCAGTATTTT. This encodes CASSEARSTDTQYF.

This clonotype was found a few times. J is TRBJ2-3 and V is TRBV24-1; possibly TRBD1 or TRBD2 for D (5 bases each). CDR1 KGHDR and CDR2 SFDVKD come from the germline V gene. This CDR3 is built from 11 residues. The V gene lost 9 bases and the J gene lost 5 bases, with 8 bases spanning the gap. The CDR3 DNA is TGTGCCACCGGGACGGGAGATACGCAGTATTTT. Translation: CATGTGDTQYF.

A few counts support this clonotype. This rearrangement joins TRBV5-6 to TRBJ2-7; tentatively, D is TRBD1 (6 bases). Germline V CDR1 and CDR2: SGHDT, YYEEEE. The CDR3 spans 14 residues. The V end lost 4 bases, the J end lost 2 bases, and 13 bases lay between the germline ends. Here the CDR3 reads CASSGRTETYEQYF. Here the CDR3 DNA reads TGTGCCAGCAGCGGTCGGACAGAAACCTACGAGCAGTACTTC.

This clonotype was picked up a small number of times. The chain carries TRBV7-2 and TRBJ2-3; D is possibly TRBD2 (6 bases). Germline CDR1 SGHTA, CDR2 FQGNSA. The CDR3 is 15 residues long. The germline V and J ends were trimmed by 3 bases and 2 bases, with 12 bases remaining between them. CDR3 coding DNA: TGTGCCAGCAGCTTCCCCCTAGCGAACACAGATACGCAGTATTTT. Amino acids: CASSFPLANTDTQYF.

The chain employs TRBV7-2 and TRBJ2-7, with D possibly matching TRBD2 (5 bases). The CDR3 has 13 amino acids. Germline loops: CDR1 SGHTA, CDR2 FQGNSA. Deletions cut 5 bases from V and 5 bases from J, with 13 bases between. In DNA form, the CDR3 reads TGTGCCAGCAGCGCCCAGCTCGGGAACGAGCAGTACTTC. It codes for CASSAQLGNEQYF.

The CDR3 sequence: CASSPISQSFSYEQYF. The CDR3 region has the DNA TGTGCCAGCAGTCCAATTTCACAGTCTTTCTCCTACGAGCAGTACTTC. This chain links TRBV6-6 with TRBJ2-7; no clear D gene. The CDR3 is made up of 16 amino acids. V was cut by 5 bases and J by 0 bases, with 17 bases left in between. The germline CDR1 and CDR2 sequences are MNHNY and SVGAGI (reference sequence).

V and J are TRBV12-3 or TRBV12-4 and TRBJ2-3; TRBD1 is a possible D gene (6 bases). The CDR3 spans 15 residues. V dropped 9 bases and J dropped 15 bases, with 31 bases sitting between them. The DNA of the CDR3 is TGTGCCAGTGGTTTGGGGACATCGATCACAGATGTGCAATATTTT. This codes for CASGLGTSITDVQYF.

In this sample, this clonotype turned up a few times. This rearrangement joins TRBV4-3 to TRBJ1-2; TRBD1 is a possible D gene (6 bases). CDR3 length: 18 amino acids. Trimming cost V 0 bases and J 4 bases, with 21 bases left between them. Germline V gives CDR1 LGHNA, CDR2 YSLEER. The CDR3 protein is CASSQDLGGGHLTYGYTF. DNA for the CDR3: TGCGCCAGCAGCCAAGATCTTGGGGGGGGACACTTAACCTATGGCTACACCTTC.

The chain uses TRBV7-2 and TRBJ2-7; a weak D match, TRBD2 (5 bases). The CDR3 runs to 15 residues. The V gene's germline CDR1 is SGHTA and CDR2 FQGNSA. V was cut by 1 base and J by 2 bases, with 12 bases left in between. For the CDR3, the DNA is TGTGCCAGCAGCTTAGGAGGGCAACGAGCCTACGAGCAGTACTTC. Translating it yields CASSLGGQRAYEQYF.

V gene TRBV12-3 or TRBV12-4 combines with J gene TRBJ2-3, with D hard to call. Trimming took off 3 bases at V and 6 bases at J, with 10 bases between the two ends. The CDR3 covers 13 residues. The CDR3 protein is CASSLSQVDTQYF. The CDR3 nucleotides read TGTGCCAGCAGTTTGTCCCAAGTGGATACGCAGTATTTT.

V is TRBV29-1 and J is TRBJ2-5; 13 positions agree with TRBD2. This CDR3 spans 16 amino acids. The trim removed 4 bases at V and 2 bases at J, leaving 7 bases unmatched. Per germline, CDR1 SQVTM and CDR2 ANQGSEA. CDR3: CSVVLTSGGSQETQYF. CDR3 nucleotides: TGCAGCGTTGTATTGACTAGCGGGGGGTCACAAGAGACCCAGTACTTC.

This chain joins TRBV6-2 or TRBV6-3 and TRBJ1-2; D gene ambiguous. Germline lookup yields CDR1 MNHEY and CDR2 SVGEGT. The CDR3 spans 16 residues. V was cut by 6 bases and J by 3 bases, with 20 bases left in between. For the CDR3, the DNA is TGTGCCAGCAGCCGACCGGGCATTGGGCCGGACTATGGCTACACCTTC. Residues: CASSRPGIGPDYGYTF.

Remarks on this clonotype: A read error may be the cause here, since a much bigger clone is one base away. This chain connects TRBV5-1 to TRBJ1-4; 7 nucleotides agree with TRBD1. The CDR3 is 14 amino acids. The germline gives CDR1 SGHRS, CDR2 YFSETQ. In DNA, the CDR3 is TGCGCCGGCAGCCCACAGGGGTCAGGTGAAAAACTGTTTTTT. This codes for CAGSPQGSGEKLFF. The variable domain in full, completed from reference TRBV5-1 and TRBJ1-4, reads KAGVTQTPRYLIKTRGQQVTLSCSPISGHRSVSWYQQTPGQGLQFLFEYFSETQRNKGNFPGRFSGRQFSNSRSEMNVSTLELGDSALYLCAGSPQGSGEKLFFGSGTQLSVL.

The chain's CDR3 is CSAIVTDTQYF. In nucleotides, the CDR3 is TGCAGTGCTATTGTCACAGATACGCAGTATTTT. V usage is TRBV20-1 and J usage is TRBJ2-3; D gene uncertain. The CDR3 spans 11 residues. Germline CDR1 DFQATT, CDR2 SNEGSKA (reference sequence). The V end was cut by 4 bases, the J end by 2 bases, with 4 bases between.